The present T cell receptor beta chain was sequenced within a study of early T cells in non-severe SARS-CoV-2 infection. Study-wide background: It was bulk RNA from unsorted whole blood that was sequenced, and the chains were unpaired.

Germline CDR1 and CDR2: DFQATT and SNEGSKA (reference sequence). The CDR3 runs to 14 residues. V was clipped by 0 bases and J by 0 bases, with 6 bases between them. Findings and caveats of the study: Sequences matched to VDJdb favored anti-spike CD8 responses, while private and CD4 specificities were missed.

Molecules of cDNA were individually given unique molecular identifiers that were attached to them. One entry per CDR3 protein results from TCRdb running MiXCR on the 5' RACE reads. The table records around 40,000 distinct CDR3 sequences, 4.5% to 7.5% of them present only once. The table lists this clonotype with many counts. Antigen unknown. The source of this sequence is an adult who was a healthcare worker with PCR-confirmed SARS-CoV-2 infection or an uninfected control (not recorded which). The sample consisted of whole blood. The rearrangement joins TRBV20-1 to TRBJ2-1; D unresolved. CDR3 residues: CSARDLNSYNEQFF. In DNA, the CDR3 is TGCAGTGCTAGAGACCTTAACTCCTACAATGAGCAGTTCTTC.